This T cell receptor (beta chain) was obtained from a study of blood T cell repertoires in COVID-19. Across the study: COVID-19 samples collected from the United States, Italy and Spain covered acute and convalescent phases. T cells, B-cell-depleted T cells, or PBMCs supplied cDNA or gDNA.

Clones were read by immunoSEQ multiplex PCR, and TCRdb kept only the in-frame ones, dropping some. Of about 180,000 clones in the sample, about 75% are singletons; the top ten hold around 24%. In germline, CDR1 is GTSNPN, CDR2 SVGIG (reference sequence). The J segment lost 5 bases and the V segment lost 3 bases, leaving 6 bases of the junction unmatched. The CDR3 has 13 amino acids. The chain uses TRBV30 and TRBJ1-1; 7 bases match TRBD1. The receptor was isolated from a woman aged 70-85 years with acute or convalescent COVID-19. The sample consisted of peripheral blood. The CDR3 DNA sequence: TGTGCCTGGAGCAGGGACAGCCGGACTGAAGCTTTCTTT. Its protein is CAWSRDSRTEAFF.